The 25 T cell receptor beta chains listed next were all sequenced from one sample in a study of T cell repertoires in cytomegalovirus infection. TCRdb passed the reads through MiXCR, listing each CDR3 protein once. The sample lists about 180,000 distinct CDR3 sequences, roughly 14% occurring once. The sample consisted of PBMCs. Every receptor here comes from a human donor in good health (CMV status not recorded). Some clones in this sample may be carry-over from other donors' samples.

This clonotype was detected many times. CDR3 amino acids: CASNRQGGAGELFF. The CDR3 nucleotides are TGTGCCAGCAACCGACAGGGAGGCGCCGGGGAGCTGTTTTTT. V gene TRBV7-2 combines with J gene TRBJ2-2, with a weak D call TRBD1 (7 bases). CDR3 length: 14 residues. Looked up from germline, CDR1 is SGHTA and CDR2 is FQGNSA. Trimming took 7 bases from V and 6 from J, leaving 15 bases between them.

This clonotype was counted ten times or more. This chain's CDR3 is CASSATGRAGAEAFF. The CDR3 DNA is TGTGCCAGCAGCGCAACGGGGAGAGCGGGGGCTGAAGCTTTCTTT. The chain links TRBV7-2 to TRBJ1-1; tentative D call: TRBD1 (5 bases). Trimming cost V 5 bases and J 6 bases, with 19 bases left between them. The CDR3 loop spans 15 amino acids. In germline, CDR1 is SGHTA, CDR2 FQGNSA.

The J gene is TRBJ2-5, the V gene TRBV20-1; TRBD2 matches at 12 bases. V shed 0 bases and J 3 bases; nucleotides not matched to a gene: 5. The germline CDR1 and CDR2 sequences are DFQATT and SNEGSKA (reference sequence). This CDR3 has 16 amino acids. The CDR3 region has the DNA TGCAGTGCTAGAGATCGACTAGCGGGAGTTAAAGAGACCCAGTACTTC. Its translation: CSARDRLAGVKETQYF.

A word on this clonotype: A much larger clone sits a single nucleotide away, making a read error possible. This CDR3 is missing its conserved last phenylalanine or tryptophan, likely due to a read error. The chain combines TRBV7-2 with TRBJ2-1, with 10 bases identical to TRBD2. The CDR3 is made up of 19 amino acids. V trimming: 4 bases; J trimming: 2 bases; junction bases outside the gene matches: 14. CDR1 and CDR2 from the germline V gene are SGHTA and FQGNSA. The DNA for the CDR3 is TGTGCCAGCAGCTCCCTTGTGCGGGGAGCGGGAGGGCCCTACAATGAGCAGTTCTAC. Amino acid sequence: CASSSLVRGAGGPYNEQFY.

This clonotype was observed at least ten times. Here the CDR3 reads CATSTGLRSGANVLTF. As DNA, the CDR3 is TGTGCCACTTCTACAGGGTTAAGGTCTGGGGCCAACGTCCTGACTTTC. The gene calls are TRBV19 and TRBJ2-6; possible D gene TRBD1, 6 bases. This CDR3 has 16 amino acids. V was shortened by 10 bases and J by 1 base, with 17 bases between the two germline ends. Germline V gene sequence: CDR1 LNHDA, CDR2 SQIVND (reference sequence).

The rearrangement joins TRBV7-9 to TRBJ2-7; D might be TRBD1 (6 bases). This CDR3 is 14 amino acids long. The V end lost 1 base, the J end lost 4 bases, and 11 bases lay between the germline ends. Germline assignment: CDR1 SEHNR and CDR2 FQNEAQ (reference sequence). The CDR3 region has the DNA TGTGCCAGCAGCTTAGAACAGGGAAGGTACGAGCAGTACTTC. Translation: CASSLEQGRYEQYF.

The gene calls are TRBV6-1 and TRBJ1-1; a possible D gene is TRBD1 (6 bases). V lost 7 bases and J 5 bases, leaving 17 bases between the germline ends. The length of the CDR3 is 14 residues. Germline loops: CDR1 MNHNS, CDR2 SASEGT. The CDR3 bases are TGTGCCAGCACCGAAAACAGGGTCGGGACTGAAGCTTTCTTT. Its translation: CASTENRVGTEAFF.

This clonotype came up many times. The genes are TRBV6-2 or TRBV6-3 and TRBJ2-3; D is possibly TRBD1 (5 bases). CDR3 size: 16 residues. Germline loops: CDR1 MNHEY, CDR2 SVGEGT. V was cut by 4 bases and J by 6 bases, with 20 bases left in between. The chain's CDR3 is CASSSQQGGLTDTQYF. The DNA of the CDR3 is TGTGCCAGCAGTTCCCAGCAGGGTGGTCTCACCGATACGCAGTATTTT.

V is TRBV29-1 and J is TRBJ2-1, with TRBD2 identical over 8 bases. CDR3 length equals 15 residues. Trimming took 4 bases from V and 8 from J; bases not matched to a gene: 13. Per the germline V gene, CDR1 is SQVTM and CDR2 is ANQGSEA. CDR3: CSVGVPGGARDEQFF. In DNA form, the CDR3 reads TGCAGCGTTGGTGTCCCCGGGGGGGCACGGGATGAGCAGTTCTTC.

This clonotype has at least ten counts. CDR3 residues: CASSLGGQGTGELFF. The CDR3, as DNA: TGTGCCAGCAGCTTAGGGGGACAGGGAACCGGGGAGCTGTTTTTT. The rearrangement links TRBV7-8 to TRBJ2-2; TRBD1 matches at 9 bases. Germline CDR1 reads SGHVS; CDR2 reads FQNEAQ. The CDR3 consists of 15 residues. V was pared by 1 base and J by 5 bases, with 2 bases of the junction left unmatched.

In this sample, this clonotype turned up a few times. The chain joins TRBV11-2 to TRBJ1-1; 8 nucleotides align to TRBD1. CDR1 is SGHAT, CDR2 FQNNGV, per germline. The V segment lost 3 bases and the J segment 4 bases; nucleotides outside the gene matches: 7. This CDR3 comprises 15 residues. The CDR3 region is CASSFQGAPSTEAFF. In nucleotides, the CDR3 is TGTGCCAGCAGCTTTCAGGGGGCTCCGAGCACTGAAGCTTTCTTT.

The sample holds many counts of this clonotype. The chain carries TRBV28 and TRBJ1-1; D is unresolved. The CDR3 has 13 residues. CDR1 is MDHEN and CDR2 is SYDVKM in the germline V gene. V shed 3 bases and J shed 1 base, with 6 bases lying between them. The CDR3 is CASSFGSNTEAFF. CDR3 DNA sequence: TGTGCCAGCAGTTTCGGATCGAACACTGAAGCTTTCTTT.

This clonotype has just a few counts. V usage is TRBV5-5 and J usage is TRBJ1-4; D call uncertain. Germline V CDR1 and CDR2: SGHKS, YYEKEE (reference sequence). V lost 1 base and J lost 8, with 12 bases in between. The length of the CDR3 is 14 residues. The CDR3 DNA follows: TGTGCCAGCAGCTTGACCGGGGAGAGAGAAAAACTGTTTTTT. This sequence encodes CASSLTGEREKLFF.

The CDR3 spells CASSPSQARETQYF. The CDR3 coding sequence is TGTGCCAGCTCACCGTCTCAGGCCCGAGAGACCCAGTACTTC. This chain connects TRBV18 to TRBJ2-5; D not resolved. Germline-derived CDR1 and CDR2 are KGHSH and LQKENI. This CDR3 is 14 amino acids long. V lost 3 bases and J lost 4, with 12 bases in between.

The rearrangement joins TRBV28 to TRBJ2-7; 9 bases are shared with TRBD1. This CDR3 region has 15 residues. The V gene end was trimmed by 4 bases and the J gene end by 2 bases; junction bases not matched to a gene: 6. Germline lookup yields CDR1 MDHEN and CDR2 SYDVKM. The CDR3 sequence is CASSSGQGPPYEQYF. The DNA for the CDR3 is TGTGCCAGCAGTTCCGGACAGGGGCCGCCCTACGAGCAGTACTTC.

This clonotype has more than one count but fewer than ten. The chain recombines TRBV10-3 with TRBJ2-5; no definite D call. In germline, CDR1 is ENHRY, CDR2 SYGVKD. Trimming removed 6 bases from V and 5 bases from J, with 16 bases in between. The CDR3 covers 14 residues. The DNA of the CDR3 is TGTGCCATCAGGATCGGCCCTACTGGCGAGACCCAGTACTTC. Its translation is CAIRIGPTGETQYF.

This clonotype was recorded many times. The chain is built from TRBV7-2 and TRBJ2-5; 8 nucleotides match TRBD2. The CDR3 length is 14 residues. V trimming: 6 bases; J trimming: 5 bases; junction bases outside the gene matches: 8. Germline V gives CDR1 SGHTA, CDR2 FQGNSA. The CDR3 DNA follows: TGTGCCAGCAGGGACAGCGGGGGAGGGGAGACCCAGTACTTC. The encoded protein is CASRDSGGGETQYF.

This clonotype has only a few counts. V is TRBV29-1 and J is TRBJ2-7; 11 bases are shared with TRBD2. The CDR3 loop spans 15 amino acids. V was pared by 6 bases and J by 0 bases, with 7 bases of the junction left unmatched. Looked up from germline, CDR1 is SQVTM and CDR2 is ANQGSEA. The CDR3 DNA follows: TGCAGCGTAGGAGGACTAGCGGGCCCCTCCTACGAGCAGTACTTC. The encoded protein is CSVGGLAGPSYEQYF.

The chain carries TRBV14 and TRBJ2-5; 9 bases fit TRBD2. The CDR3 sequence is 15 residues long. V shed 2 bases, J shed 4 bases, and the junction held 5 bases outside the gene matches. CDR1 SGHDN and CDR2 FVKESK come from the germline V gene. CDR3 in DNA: TGTGCCAGCAGCCAAAGGCTAGCGGGAAGAGAGACCCAGTACTTC. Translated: CASSQRLAGRETQYF.

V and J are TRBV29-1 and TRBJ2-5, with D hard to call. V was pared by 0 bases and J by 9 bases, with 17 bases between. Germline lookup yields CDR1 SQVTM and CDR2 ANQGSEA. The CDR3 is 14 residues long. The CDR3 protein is CSVEDEARRVAQYF. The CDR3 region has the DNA TGCAGCGTTGAAGACGAGGCCAGGCGAGTGGCCCAGTACTTC.

The CDR3 coding sequence is TGCAGTGCACTTGGACAGGGAATCGACGAGCAGTACTTC. Its translation: CSALGQGIDEQYF. The chain is built from TRBV20-1 and TRBJ2-7; 8 bases match TRBD1. The V segment lost 6 bases and the J segment 5 bases; nucleotides outside the gene matches: 9. CDR1 and CDR2 from the germline V gene are DFQATT and SNEGSKA (reference sequence). The CDR3 contains 13 residues.

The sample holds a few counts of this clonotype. This CDR3 is CASSLVGQPEAFF. The CDR3 coding sequence is TGTGCCAGCAGCTTGGTAGGACAGCCTGAAGCTTTCTTT. The chain employs TRBV5-4 and TRBJ1-1; maybe TRBD1 (6 bases). Between the trimmed V and J ends, which lost 0 bases and 6 bases, there was a span of 9 bases. CDR1 is SGHNT and CDR2 is YYREEE in the germline V gene (reference sequence). The CDR3 spans 13 residues.

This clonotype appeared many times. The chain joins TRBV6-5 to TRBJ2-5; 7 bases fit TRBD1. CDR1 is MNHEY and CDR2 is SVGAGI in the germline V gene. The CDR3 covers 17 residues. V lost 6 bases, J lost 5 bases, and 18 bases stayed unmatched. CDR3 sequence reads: CASSGWDSLKEWETQYF. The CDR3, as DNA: TGTGCCAGCAGCGGATGGGACAGTCTAAAAGAATGGGAGACCCAGTACTTC.

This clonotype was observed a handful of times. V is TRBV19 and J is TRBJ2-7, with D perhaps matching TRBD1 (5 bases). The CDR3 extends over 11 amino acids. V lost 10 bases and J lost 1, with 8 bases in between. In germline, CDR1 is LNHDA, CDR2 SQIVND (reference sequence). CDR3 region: CATRQSYEQYF. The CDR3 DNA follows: TGTGCCACCAGACAGTCCTACGAGCAGTACTTC.

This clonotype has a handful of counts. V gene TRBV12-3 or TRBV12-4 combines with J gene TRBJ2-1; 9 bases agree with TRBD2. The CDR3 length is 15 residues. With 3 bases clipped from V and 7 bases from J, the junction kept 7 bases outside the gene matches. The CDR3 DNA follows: TGTGCCAGCAGTTTTGAGGTAGCGGGAGTAAATGAGCAGTTCTTC. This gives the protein CASSFEVAGVNEQFF.